Following are 10 T cell receptor beta chains from one sample sequenced in a study of blood T cell repertoires in COVID-19. Generated by immunoSEQ multiplex PCR, the TCRdb table keeps only in-frame clones and is missing some. The sample lists approximately 290,000 clones, around 81% seen once, with around 14% in the top ten. The specimen was peripheral blood. The receptors here all came from a person aged 65 to 79 with COVID-19, enrolled during active disease.

The genes are TRBV7-9 and TRBJ2-5; D is unclear. This CDR3 region has 14 residues. Deletions cut 6 bases from V and 2 bases from J, with 13 bases between. The V gene's germline CDR1 is SEHNR and CDR2 FQNEAQ (reference sequence). The CDR3 bases are TGTGCCAGCAGACCTACAGCTAATCAAGAGACCCAGTACTTC. Translation: CASRPTANQETQYF.

V and J are TRBV2 and TRBJ2-5; TRBD2 matches at 7 bases. The CDR3 runs to 12 residues. Germline V CDR1 and CDR2: SNHLY, FYNNEI. Trimming cost V 6 bases and J 4 bases; bases outside gene matches: 2. Here the CDR3 reads CASRGGVETQYF. In nucleotides, the CDR3 is TGTGCCAGCAGGGGGGGGGTAGAGACCCAGTACTTC.

This clone was detected once. The V gene is TRBV6-5, the J gene TRBJ2-2, with D possibly matching TRBD1 (6 bases). This CDR3 contains 13 residues. Germline CDR1 and CDR2: MNHEY and SVGAGI. Trimming took 7 bases from V and 8 from J, leaving 14 bases between them. CDR3 in amino acids: CASKGRQGGELFF. The CDR3 region has the DNA TGTGCCAGCAAAGGACGCCAGGGGGGGGAGCTGTTTTTT.

The CDR3: CASSKASANQETQYF. The CDR3 bases are TGTGCCAGTAGTAAGGCTAGCGCAAATCAAGAGACCCAGTACTTC. The V and J genes are TRBV19 and TRBJ2-5, with D perhaps matching TRBD2 (6 bases). CDR1 is LNHDA and CDR2 is SQIVND in the germline V gene (reference sequence). V lost 4 bases to trimming and J lost 2 bases, with 14 bases between them. The length of the CDR3 is 15 residues. Full variable domain (remainder filled in from reference TRBV19 and TRBJ2-5): DGGITQSPKYLFRKEGQNVTLSCEQNLNHDAMYWYRQDPGQGLRLIYYSQIVNDFQKGDIAEGYSVSREKKESFPLTVTSAQKNPTAFYLCASSKASANQETQYFGPGTRLLVL.

The DNA of the CDR3 is TGTGCCAGCAGTGAGTTGGCAGGGGGTCGGTATGGCTACACCTTC. Its protein product is CASSELAGGRYGYTF. The rearrangement uses TRBV2 and TRBJ1-2; 7 bases line up with TRBD1. This CDR3 has 15 amino acids. The germline V gene encodes CDR1 SNHLY and CDR2 FYNNEI. The V and J ends lost 3 bases and 5 bases, in that order; junction bases with no gene match: 9. Supplemented by reference TRBV2 and TRBJ1-2, the full variable domain reads EPEVTQTPSHQVTQMGQEVILRCVPISNHLYFYWYRQILGQKVEFLVSFYNNEISEKSEIFDDQFSVERPDGSNFTLKIRSTKLEDSAMYFCASSELAGGRYGYTFGSGTRLTVV.

V is TRBV4-1 and J is TRBJ2-1; perhaps TRBD1 as D (6 bases). The V end lost 4 bases, the J end lost 0 bases, and 16 bases lay between the germline ends. Germline CDR1 and CDR2: MGHRA and YSYEKL. The CDR3 covers 17 residues. CDR3 DNA: TGCGCCAGCAGCCGAGGGGGACGGCAGAGCTCCTACAATGAGCAGTTCTTC. Amino acid sequence: CASSRGGRQSSYNEQFF.

The rearrangement uses TRBV5-1 and TRBJ1-5, with D maybe TRBD1 (6 bases). The CDR3 is made up of 14 amino acids. V lost 0 bases and J 7 bases, leaving 11 bases between the germline ends. Germline V gives CDR1 SGHRS, CDR2 YFSETQ. CDR3 sequence (DNA): TGCGCCAGCAGCTTGGGGTTACAGGGCCAGCCCCAGCATTTT. This sequence encodes CASSLGLQGQPQHF.

The V gene is TRBV4-1, the J gene TRBJ2-2, with 7 bases lining up with TRBD1. This CDR3 is 15 amino acids long. Trimming took 6 bases from V and 2 from J; bases not matched to a gene: 6. Germline V CDR1 and CDR2: MGHRA, YSYEKL. This CDR3 is CASRGTAGNTGELFF. The CDR3 region has the DNA TGCGCCAGCAGGGGGACAGCCGGAAACACCGGGGAGCTGTTTTTT.

V gene TRBV29-1 combines with J gene TRBJ1-4; 7 bases fit TRBD1. CDR1 is SQVTM and CDR2 is ANQGSEA in the germline V gene. The CDR3 contains 14 residues. The V segment lost 4 bases and the J segment 7 bases; nucleotides outside the gene matches: 9. CDR3 sequence reads: CSVGVTGYFEKLFF. The CDR3 DNA follows: TGCAGCGTTGGAGTGACAGGGTATTTTGAAAAACTGTTTTTT.

This clone occurred a few times. The DNA for the CDR3 is TGTGCCAGCAGGGGTAGCGGGGGGGTCAATGAGCAGTTCTTC. Its protein product is CASRGSGGVNEQFF. The chain employs TRBV6-6 and TRBJ2-1; TRBD2 matches 11 bases. V lost 6 bases, J lost 6 bases, and 4 bases stayed unmatched. This CDR3 is 14 amino acids long. CDR1 is MNHNY and CDR2 is SVGAGI in the germline V gene (reference sequence).